This T cell receptor (beta chain) was observed in a study of PD-1 blockade in classical Hodgkin lymphoma. As regards this clone: Its antigen is still unknown.

As to time point: cycle 4 day 1 (C4D1), after less than 7 weeks of nivolumab. Patients all relapsed after autologous stem cell transplantation, and there was variation in brentuximab vedotin exposure. Broader study findings: Compared with healthy donors, newly diagnosed patients reportedly showed lower baseline TCR diversity. Complete responders' diversity at baseline resembled that of newly diagnosed patients.

The length of the CDR3 is 14 residues. Trimming removed 1 base at V and 10 bases at J, with 14 bases between. Germline V CDR1 and CDR2: MGHDK, SYGVNS. Generated by immunoSEQ multiplex PCR, the TCRdb table keeps only in-frame clones and is missing some. This sample has 6,500 to 8,500 clones, with 80% to 90% found just once. The clonotype comes from a human donor with classical Hodgkin lymphoma. The chain uses TRBV25-1 and TRBJ1-3, with no clear D. The material sequenced was peripheral blood mononuclear cells (PBMCs), taken before the fourth cycle of nivolumab. CDR3 protein: CASSEFSQGRTIYF. Written as DNA, the CDR3 is TGTGCCAGCAGTGAATTCTCCCAAGGAAGGACCATATATTTT.